This is a list of T cell receptor beta chains from one sample in a study of cytotoxic CD8 clonotypes in ibrutinib-treated CLL. Profiled with immunoSEQ multiplex PCR; TCRdb holds only in-frame clones, not every one. The sample includes some 200,000 clones, about four fifths of them seen just once. Sequenced material: PBMCs, taken after 12 months of ibrutinib treatment. These receptors originate from a human donor with chronic lymphocytic leukemia. The CDR3 runs from the conserved cysteine through the conserved F or W. Each record gives: V gene, J gene, clone size, D gene, CDR3 DNA, CDR3 protein. The D gene is left open where the match is weak. Clone size is stated in some rows and not others, as once, few, many or a class when expanded.

>TRBV9|TRBJ1-1|.|.
TGTGCCAGCAGCGAACCGTTAGGGTACCCGAACACTGAAGCTTTCTTT
CASSEPLGYPNTEAFF
>TRBV7-9|TRBJ2-7|few|.
TGTGCCTCTGGTTCAGGGCGATACGAGCAGTACTTC
CASGSGRYEQYF
>TRBV2|TRBJ2-1|.|.
TGTGCCAGCAGCCAAGGCGGGAATGAGCAGTTCTTC
CASSQGGNEQFF
>TRBV28|TRBJ2-7|.|.
TGTGCCAGCAGTTATGGTAGCTCCTACGAGCAGTACTTC
CASSYGSSYEQYF
>TRBV19|TRBJ2-6|few|.
TGTGCCAGTAGTTTTTTTCCCGACACCTCTGGGGCCAACGTCCTGACTTTC
CASSFFPDTSGANVLTF
>TRBV4-1|TRBJ1-4|.|.
TGCGCCAGCAGCCACCCCGGGACAAGTAATGAAAAACTGTTTTTT
CASSHPGTSNEKLFF
>TRBV2|TRBJ2-7|.|TRBD1
TGTGCCAGCAGTGTATGGGCAGGGGGCACCTACGAGCAGTACTTC
CASSVWAGGTYEQYF
>TRBV9|TRBJ2-3|.|.
TGTGCCAGCAGCGTAGCTTCGACCGCGAGGGCAGATACGCAGTATTTT
CASSVASTARADTQYF
>TRBV9|TRBJ1-3|.|.
TGTGCCAGCAGCGGGGCCCTGGGGAGCGGAAACACCATATATTTT
CASSGALGSGNTIYF
>TRBV27|TRBJ1-1|.|.
TGTGCCAGCAGTTTGAACAGGTACACTGAAGCTTTCTTT
CASSLNRYTEAFF
>TRBV5-1|TRBJ2-1|once|.
TGCGCCAGCAGCTTGCGGCCAGGGGAAGCTCCCTACAATGAGCAGTTCTTC
CASSLRPGEAPYNEQFF
>TRBV2|TRBJ1-2|.|.
TGTGCCAGCAGAGGAGGGGTGGACTATGGCTACACCTTC
CASRGGVDYGYTF
>TRBV7-9|TRBJ2-1|.|TRBD2
TGTGCCAGCAGCACTAGCGGGGATTACAATGAGCAGTTCTTC
CASSTSGDYNEQFF
>TRBV6-5|TRBJ2-7|.|TRBD1
TGTGCCAGCCGAAAACAGGGGTCCTACGAGCAGTACTTC
CASRKQGSYEQYF
>TRBV5-6|TRBJ2-7|few|.
TGTGCCAGCAGCCAGCCGGGACACTACGAGCAGTACTTC
CASSQPGHYEQYF
>TRBV27|TRBJ2-7|.|.
TGTGCCAGCAGTTTATCGGGGGGAGACAGGGTTAACTACGAGCAGTACTTC
CASSLSGGDRVNYEQYF
>TRBV14|TRBJ1-2|.|.
TGTGCCAGCAGCCCCTCGACCGCAAACTATGGCTACACCTTC
CASSPSTANYGYTF
>TRBV7-8|TRBJ2-5|.|.
TGTGCCACCGCCCGGGGGCGCACCCAAGAGACCCAGTACTTC
CATARGRTQETQYF
>TRBV6-5|TRBJ1-1|.|.
TGTGCCAGCAGTTACGGGGGGGCAAGGGATACTGAAGCTTTCTTT
CASSYGGARDTEAFF
>TRBV7-9|TRBJ1-4|.|.
TGTGCCAGCAGCCAAAGGTTTAGGTCTAATGAAAAACTGTTTTTT
CASSQRFRSNEKLFF
>TRBV2|TRBJ2-5|.|TRBD2
TGTGCCAGCAGTGCCTGGACTAGCGGGGGGGAGACCCAGTACTTC
CASSAWTSGGETQYF
>TRBV14|TRBJ2-1|.|.
TGTGCCGGCAGCCAAGATTCGGGGATGGGCAATGAGCAGTTCTTC
CAGSQDSGMGNEQFF
>TRBV30|TRBJ1-1|.|TRBD1
TGTGCCTGGATTAATTACAGGGGCTCTGAAGCTTTCTTT
CAWINYRGSEAFF
>TRBV10-2|TRBJ1-4|.|.
TGCGCCAGCAGCTCAGTGAATGAAAAACTGTTTTTT
CASSSVNEKLFF
>TRBV4-2|TRBJ2-7|.|.
TGTGCCAGCAGCCAAGTATCTCCTTCCTCCTACGAGCAGTACTTC
CASSQVSPSSYEQYF
>TRBV6-5|TRBJ2-7|few|TRBD1
TGTGCCACCTATCAGGGGGACAGGGGCCACGAGCAGTACTTC
CATYQGDRGHEQYF
>TRBV7-9|TRBJ1-4|.|TRBD1
TGTGCCAGCAGCCCAGACAGGGATAAACTGTTTTTT
CASSPDRDKLFF
>TRBV2|TRBJ2-7|.|.
TGTGCCAGCCGGTCGTCGTCAGTCTACGAGCAGTACTTC
CASRSSSVYEQYF
>TRBV6-1|TRBJ1-6|few|.
TGTGCCAGCAGTGAAACGGGACACTATAATTCACCCCTCCACTTT
CASSETGHYNSPLHF
>TRBV6-5|TRBJ1-6|.|.
TGTGCCAGCAGTTACCCAGGGGATTCACCCCTCCACTTT
CASSYPGDSPLHF
>TRBV9|TRBJ2-3|.|.
TGTGCCAGCAGCCTTAGTTCGGGCACAGATACGCAGTATTTT
CASSLSSGTDTQYF
>TRBV29-1|TRBJ1-1|.|.
TGCAGCGTGGGGACGGTGAACACTGAAGCTTTCTTT
CSVGTVNTEAFF
>TRBV19|TRBJ2-4|.|.
TGTGCCAGTAGTACCAGAGCCAAAAACATTCAGTACTTC
CASSTRAKNIQYF
>TRBV2|TRBJ2-7|.|TRBD2
TGTGCCAGCAGTGTTGATACTAGCGGGAAATCCTACGAGCAGTACTTC
CASSVDTSGKSYEQYF
>TRBV11-3|TRBJ2-5|.|TRBD2
TGTGCCAGCAGCTCTCGACTAGCGGAGCGGGAGACCCAGTACTTC
CASSSRLAERETQYF
>TRBV7-9|TRBJ2-3|.|.
TGTGCCACCTCATCTGGCGGGGGCACAGATACGCAGTATTTT
CATSSGGGTDTQYF
>TRBV7-3|TRBJ2-2|.|.
TGTGCCAGCAGCCCCGACAGGATCAACACCGGGGAGCTGTTTTTT
CASSPDRINTGELFF
>TRBV27|TRBJ1-6|.|.
TGTGCCACGATCGAGTTCAATTCACCCCTCCACTTT
CATIEFNSPLHF
>TRBV10-1|TRBJ2-5|.|TRBD2
TGCGCCAGCAGTAATAGCGGGGCAACCCAGTACTTC
CASSNSGATQYF
>TRBV19|TRBJ1-5|.|.
TGTGCCAGTAGTATTACTGTCTCCAGCAATCAGCCCCAGCATTTT
CASSITVSSNQPQHF
>TRBV6-1|TRBJ1-5|.|.
TGTGCCAGCAGTGATCTGGCGGGGGGCCAAACAGCCCAGCATTTT
CASSDLAGGQTAQHF
>TRBV7-6|TRBJ1-5|few|.
TGTGCCAGCAGCCCTGGGACGGCCAATCAGCCCCAGCATTTT
CASSPGTANQPQHF
>TRBV6-5|TRBJ2-2|.|.
TGTGCCAGCAGTTACTCGTACAGCACCGGGGAGCTGTTTTTT
CASSYSYSTGELFF
>TRBV10-3|TRBJ1-5|once|TRBD1
TGTGCCATCAGAAGGACAGGGGGCTCGGATCAGCCCCAGCATTTT
CAIRRTGGSDQPQHF
>TRBV5-1|TRBJ2-1|.|TRBD1
TGCGCCAGCAGCGTCTCCGGGACAGGGGCCCCTGAGCAGTTCTTC
CASSVSGTGAPEQFF
>TRBV27|TRBJ1-1|.|TRBD1
TGTGCCAGCAGTCCCCCCAGGGGGAGCACTGAAGCTTTCTTT
CASSPPRGSTEAFF
>TRBV6-5|TRBJ2-1|once|.
TGTGCCAGCAGTTACTCGGAGTTCAATGAGCAGTTCTTC
CASSYSEFNEQFF
>TRBV19|TRBJ2-1|few|.
TGTGCCAGTAGTACTCAGGGACGGAACAATGAGCAGTTCTTC
CASSTQGRNNEQFF
>TRBV9|TRBJ1-1|.|TRBD1
TGTGCCAGCAGCGCGTACAGGGGAAGCACTGAAGCTTTCTTT
CASSAYRGSTEAFF
>TRBV4-1|TRBJ1-5|.|.
TGCGCCAGCAGCCAACACGACACTTATAGCAATCAGCCCCAGCATTTT
CASSQHDTYSNQPQHF
>TRBV10-1|TRBJ2-1|.|TRBD2
TGCGCCAGCAGTGGGGCTAGCGGGGGGGCTGAGCAGTTCTTC
CASSGASGGAEQFF
>TRBV7-9|TRBJ2-7|.|.
TGTGCCAGCACCTCCCTACTGACGGGGGAGCAGTACTTC
CASTSLLTGEQYF